The clone carrying this T cell receptor beta chain was detected only a few times. Its antigen is unknown. Trimming removed 2 bases at V and 3 bases at J, with 11 bases between. The CDR3 consists of 14 residues. The V gene's germline CDR1 is MNHEY and CDR2 SVGAGI. TCRdb reprocessed the RT-PCR reads with MiXCR, giving one entry per CDR3 protein. Of some 500,000 distinct CDR3 sequences in the sample, 10% to 15% were seen once. The sample comes from a study of response to subunit inactivated influenza vaccine. Study-wide results and caveats: Every seasonal influenza vaccination brings in few new T cells, the authors suggested.

The sequence was obtained from a man aged 45 to 65 who received an inactivated influenza vaccine. The sample was PBMCs from blood, taken roughly 45 days after vaccination. The gene calls are TRBV6-5 and TRBJ2-7; D is unresolved. The CDR3 coding sequence is TGTGCCAGCAGTTACAGTCCTTATCTCTACGAGCAGTACTTC. As protein: CASSYSPYLYEQYF.